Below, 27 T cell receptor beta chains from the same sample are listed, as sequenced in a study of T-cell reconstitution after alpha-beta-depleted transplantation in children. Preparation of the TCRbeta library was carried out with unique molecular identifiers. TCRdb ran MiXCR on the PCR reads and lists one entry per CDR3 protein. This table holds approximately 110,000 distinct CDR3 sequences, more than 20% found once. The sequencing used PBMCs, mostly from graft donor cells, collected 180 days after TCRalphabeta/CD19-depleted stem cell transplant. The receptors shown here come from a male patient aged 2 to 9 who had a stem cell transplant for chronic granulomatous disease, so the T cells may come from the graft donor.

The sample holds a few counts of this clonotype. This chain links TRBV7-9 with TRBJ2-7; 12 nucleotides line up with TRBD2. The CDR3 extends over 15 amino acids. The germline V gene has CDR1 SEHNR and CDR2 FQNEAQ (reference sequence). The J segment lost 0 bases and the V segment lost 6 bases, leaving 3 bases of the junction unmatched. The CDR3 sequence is CASSRLAGASYEQYF. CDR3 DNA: TGTGCCAGCAGTCGACTAGCGGGAGCCTCCTACGAGCAGTACTTC. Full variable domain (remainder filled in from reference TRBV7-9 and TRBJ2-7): DTGVSQNPRHKITKRGQNVTFRCDPISEHNRLYWYRQTLGQGPEFLTYFQNEAQLEKSRLLSDRFSAERPKGSFSTLEIQRTEQGDSAMYLCASSRLAGASYEQYFGPGTRLTVT.

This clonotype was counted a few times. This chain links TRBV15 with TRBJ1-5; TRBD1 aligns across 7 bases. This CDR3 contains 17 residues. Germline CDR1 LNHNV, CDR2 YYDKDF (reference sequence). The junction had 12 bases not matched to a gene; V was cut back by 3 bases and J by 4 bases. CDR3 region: CATSSPKGQPGNQPQHF. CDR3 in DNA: TGTGCCACCAGCAGCCCGAAGGGACAGCCTGGAAATCAGCCCCAGCATTTT.

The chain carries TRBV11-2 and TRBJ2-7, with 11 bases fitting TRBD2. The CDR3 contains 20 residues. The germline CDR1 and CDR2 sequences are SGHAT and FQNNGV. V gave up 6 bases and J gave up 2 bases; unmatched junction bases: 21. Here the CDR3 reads CASSEEDFGSGRGHTYEQYF. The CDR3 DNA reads TGTGCCAGCAGTGAGGAGGACTTTGGTAGCGGGAGGGGACACACCTACGAGCAGTACTTC.

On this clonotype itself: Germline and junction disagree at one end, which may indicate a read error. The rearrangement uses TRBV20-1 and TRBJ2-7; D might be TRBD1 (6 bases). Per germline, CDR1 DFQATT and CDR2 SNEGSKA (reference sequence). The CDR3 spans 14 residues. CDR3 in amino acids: CSTRLPDRNYEQYF. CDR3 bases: TGCAGTACTAGATTACCAGACAGGAATTACGAGCAGTACTTC.

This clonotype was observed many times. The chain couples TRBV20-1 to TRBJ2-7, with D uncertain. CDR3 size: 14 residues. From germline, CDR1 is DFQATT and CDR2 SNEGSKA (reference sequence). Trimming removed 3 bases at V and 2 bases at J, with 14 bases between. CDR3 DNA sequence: TGCAGTGCTAGTTCGAGAGCCCCCCCCTACGAGCAGTACTTC. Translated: CSASSRAPPYEQYF.

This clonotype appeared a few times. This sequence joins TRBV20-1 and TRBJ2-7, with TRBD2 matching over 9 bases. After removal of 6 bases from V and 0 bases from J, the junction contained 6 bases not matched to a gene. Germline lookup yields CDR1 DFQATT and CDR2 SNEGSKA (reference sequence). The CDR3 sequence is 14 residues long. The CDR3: CSAGTSTNSYEQYF. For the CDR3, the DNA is TGCAGTGCCGGGACTAGCACAAACTCCTACGAGCAGTACTTC.

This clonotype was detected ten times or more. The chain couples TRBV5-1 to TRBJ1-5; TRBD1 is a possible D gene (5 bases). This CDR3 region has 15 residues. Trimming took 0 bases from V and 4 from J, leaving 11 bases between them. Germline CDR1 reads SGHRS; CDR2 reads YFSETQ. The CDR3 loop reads CASSLAPTVNQPQHF. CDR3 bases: TGCGCCAGCAGCTTGGCCCCGACAGTAAATCAGCCCCAGCATTTT.

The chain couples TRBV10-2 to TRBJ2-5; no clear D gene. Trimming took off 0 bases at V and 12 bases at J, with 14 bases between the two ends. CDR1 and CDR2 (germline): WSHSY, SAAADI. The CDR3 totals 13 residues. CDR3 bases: TGCGCCAGCAGTGAGTCGATTCGGTCCGAAGAGTACTTC. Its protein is CASSESIRSEEYF.

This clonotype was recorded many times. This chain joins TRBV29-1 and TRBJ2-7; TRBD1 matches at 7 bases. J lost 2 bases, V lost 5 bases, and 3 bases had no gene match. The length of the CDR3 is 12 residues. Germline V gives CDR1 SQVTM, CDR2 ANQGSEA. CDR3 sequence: CSVRTGPYEQYF. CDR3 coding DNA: TGCAGCGTTAGGACAGGTCCCTACGAGCAGTACTTC.

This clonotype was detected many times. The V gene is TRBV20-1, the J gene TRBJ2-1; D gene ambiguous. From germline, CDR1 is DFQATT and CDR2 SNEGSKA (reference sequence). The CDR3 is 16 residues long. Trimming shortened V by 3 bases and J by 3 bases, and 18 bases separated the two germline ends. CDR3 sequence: CSASSLTLLNYNEQFF. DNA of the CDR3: TGCAGTGCTAGTAGTCTCACACTCTTGAACTACAATGAGCAGTTCTTC.

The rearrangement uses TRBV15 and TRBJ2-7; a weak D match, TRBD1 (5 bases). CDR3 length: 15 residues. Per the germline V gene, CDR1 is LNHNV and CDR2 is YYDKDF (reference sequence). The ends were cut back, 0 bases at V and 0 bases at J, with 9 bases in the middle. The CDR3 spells CATSREGPFSYEQYF. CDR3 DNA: TGTGCCACCAGCAGAGAGGGGCCGTTCTCCTACGAGCAGTACTTC.

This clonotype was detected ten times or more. The CDR3 sequence is CASLGRTRAWETQYF. The CDR3 DNA reads as TGTGCCAGCTTAGGCAGAACTAGGGCTTGGGAGACCCAGTACTTC. The chain uses TRBV7-2 and TRBJ2-5; weak D call: TRBD2 (5 bases). The length of the CDR3 is 15 residues. Germline values: CDR1 SGHTA, CDR2 FQGNSA. Between the trimmed V and J ends, which lost 8 bases and 5 bases, there was a span of 21 bases.

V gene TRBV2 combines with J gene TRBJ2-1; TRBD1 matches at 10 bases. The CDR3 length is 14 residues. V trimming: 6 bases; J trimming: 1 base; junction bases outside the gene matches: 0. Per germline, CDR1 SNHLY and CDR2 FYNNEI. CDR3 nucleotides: TGTGCCAGCAGGGGACAGGGGTCCTACAATGAGCAGTTCTTC. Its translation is CASRGQGSYNEQFF.

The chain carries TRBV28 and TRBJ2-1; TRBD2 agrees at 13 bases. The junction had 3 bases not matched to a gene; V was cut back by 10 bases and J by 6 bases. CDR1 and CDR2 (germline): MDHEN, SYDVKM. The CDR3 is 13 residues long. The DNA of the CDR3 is TGTGCCACAAGGACTAGCGGGAGCAATGAGCAGTTCTTC. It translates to CATRTSGSNEQFF.

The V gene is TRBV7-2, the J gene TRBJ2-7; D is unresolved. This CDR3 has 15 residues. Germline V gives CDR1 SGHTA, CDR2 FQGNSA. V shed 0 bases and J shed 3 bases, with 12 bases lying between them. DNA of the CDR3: TGTGCCAGCAGCTTAGCCCGAAACTCGGGCTACGAGCAGTACTTC. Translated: CASSLARNSGYEQYF. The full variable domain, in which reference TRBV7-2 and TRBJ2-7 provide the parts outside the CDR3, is GAGVSQSPSNKVTEKGKDVELRCDPISGHTALYWYRQSLGQGLEFLIYFQGNSAPDKSGLPSDRFSAERTGGSVSTLTIQRTQQEDSAVYLCASSLARNSGYEQYFGPGTRLTVT.

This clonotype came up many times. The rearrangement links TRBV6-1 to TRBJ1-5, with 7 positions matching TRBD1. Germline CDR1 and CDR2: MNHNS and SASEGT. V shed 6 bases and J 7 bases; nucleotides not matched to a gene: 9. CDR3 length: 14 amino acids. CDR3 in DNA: TGTGCCAGCAGCTCTGACAGGGTTGACCAGCCCCAGCATTTT. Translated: CASSSDRVDQPQHF.

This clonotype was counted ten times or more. CDR3 residues: CASTTDGKPQHF. The CDR3 coding sequence is TGTGCCAGCACTACAGACGGCAAGCCCCAGCATTTT. V is TRBV12-3 or TRBV12-4 and J is TRBJ1-5; D ambiguous. V was pared by 7 bases and J by 8 bases, with 12 bases between. CDR3 length: 12 amino acids.

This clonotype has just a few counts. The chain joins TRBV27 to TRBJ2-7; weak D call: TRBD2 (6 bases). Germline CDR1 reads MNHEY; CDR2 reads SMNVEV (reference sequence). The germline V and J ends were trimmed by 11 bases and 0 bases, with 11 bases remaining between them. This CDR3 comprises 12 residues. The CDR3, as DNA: TGTGCCGCGGGGCAGAACTCCTACGAGCAGTACTTC. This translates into CAAGQNSYEQYF.

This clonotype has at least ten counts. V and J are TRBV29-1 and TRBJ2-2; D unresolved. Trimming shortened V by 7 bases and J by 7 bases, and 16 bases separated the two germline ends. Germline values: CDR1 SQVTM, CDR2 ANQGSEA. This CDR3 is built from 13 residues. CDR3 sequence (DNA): TGCAGCGGGCGAGGCCCTCTCGACGGGGAGCTGTTTTTT. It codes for CSGRGPLDGELFF.

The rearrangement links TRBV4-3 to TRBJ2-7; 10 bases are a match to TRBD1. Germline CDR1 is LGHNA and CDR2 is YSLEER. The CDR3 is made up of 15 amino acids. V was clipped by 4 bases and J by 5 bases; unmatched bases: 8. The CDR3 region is CASSPAGTGADEQYF. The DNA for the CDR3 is TGCGCCAGCAGCCCCGCCGGGACAGGGGCGGACGAGCAGTACTTC.

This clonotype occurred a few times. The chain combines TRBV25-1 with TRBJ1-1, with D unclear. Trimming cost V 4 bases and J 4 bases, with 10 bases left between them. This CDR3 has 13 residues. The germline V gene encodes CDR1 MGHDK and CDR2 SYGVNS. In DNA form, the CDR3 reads TGTGCCAGCAGTGCCAAAGGTCCCACTGAAGCTTTCTTT. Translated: CASSAKGPTEAFF. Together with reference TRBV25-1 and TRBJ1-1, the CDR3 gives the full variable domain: EADIYQTPRYLVIGTGKKITLECSQTMGHDKMYWYQQDPGMELHLIHYSYGVNSTEKGDLSSESTVSRIRTEHFPLTLESARPSHTSQYLCASSAKGPTEAFFGQGTRLTVV.

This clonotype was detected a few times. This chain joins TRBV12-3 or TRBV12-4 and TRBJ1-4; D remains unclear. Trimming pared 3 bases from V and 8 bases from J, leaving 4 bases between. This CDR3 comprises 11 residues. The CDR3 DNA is TGTGCCAGCAGTTTTTCGGAAAAACTGTTTTTT. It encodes CASSFSEKLFF.

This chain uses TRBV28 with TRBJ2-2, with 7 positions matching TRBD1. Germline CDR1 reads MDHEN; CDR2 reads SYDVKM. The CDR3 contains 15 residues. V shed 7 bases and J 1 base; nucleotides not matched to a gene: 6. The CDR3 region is CASTVRTGNTGELFF. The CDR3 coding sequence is TGTGCCAGCACCGTACGGACAGGGAACACCGGGGAGCTGTTTTTT.

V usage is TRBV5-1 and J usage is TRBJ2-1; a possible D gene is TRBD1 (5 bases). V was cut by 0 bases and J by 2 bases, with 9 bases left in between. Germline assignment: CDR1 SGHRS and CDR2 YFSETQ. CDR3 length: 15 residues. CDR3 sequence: CASSLGQGPYNEQFF. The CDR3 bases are TGCGCCAGCAGCTTGGGGCAGGGCCCCTACAATGAGCAGTTCTTC. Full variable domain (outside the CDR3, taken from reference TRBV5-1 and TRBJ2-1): KAGVTQTPRYLIKTRGQQVTLSCSPISGHRSVSWYQQTPGQGLQFLFEYFSETQRNKGNFPGRFSGRQFSNSRSEMNVSTLELGDSALYLCASSLGQGPYNEQFFGPGTRLTVL.

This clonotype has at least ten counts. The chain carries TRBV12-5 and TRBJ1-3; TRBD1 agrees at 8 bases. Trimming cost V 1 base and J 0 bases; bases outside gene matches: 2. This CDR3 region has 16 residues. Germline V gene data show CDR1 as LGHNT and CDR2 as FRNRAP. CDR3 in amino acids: CASGLGDRYSGNTIYF. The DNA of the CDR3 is TGTGCTAGTGGTTTGGGGGACAGGTACTCTGGAAACACCATATATTTT.

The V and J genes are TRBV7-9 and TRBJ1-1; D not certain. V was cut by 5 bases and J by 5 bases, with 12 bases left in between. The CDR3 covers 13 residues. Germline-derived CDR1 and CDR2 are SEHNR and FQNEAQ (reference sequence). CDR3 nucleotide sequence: TGTGCCAGCAGCGTGGGCCTCTCTACTGAAGCTTTCTTT. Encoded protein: CASSVGLSTEAFF. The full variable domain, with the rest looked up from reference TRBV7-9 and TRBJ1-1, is DTGVSQNPRHKITKRGQNVTFRCDPISEHNRLYWYRQTLGQGPEFLTYFQNEAQLEKSRLLSDRFSAERPKGSFSTLEIQRTEQGDSAMYLCASSVGLSTEAFFGQGTRLTVV.

The CDR3: CASSLPGGRPGEQFF. The DNA for the CDR3 is TGTGCCAGCAGTTTGCCGGGAGGAAGACCGGGTGAGCAGTTCTTC. This chain links TRBV28 with TRBJ2-1, with 7 bases that match TRBD2. Unmatched junction bases numbered 11, after V lost 3 bases and J lost 9 bases. Germline values: CDR1 MDHEN, CDR2 SYDVKM. The CDR3 is made up of 15 amino acids.